The clone carrying this T cell receptor (beta chain) was recorded once. The data stem from a study of blood T cell repertoires in COVID-19. Whole-study context: The cDNA or gDNA used as material had been derived from T cells, B-cell-depleted T cells, or PBMCs.

V lost 5 bases and J 8 bases, leaving 15 bases between the germline ends. The CDR3 covers 13 residues. The germline gives CDR1 MDHEN, CDR2 SYDVKM. Sequenced by immunoSEQ multiplex PCR; TCRdb stores in-frame clones only, minus some. The table lists tens of thousands of clones, over 80% of them singletons. The sequenced sample was peripheral blood. The V and J genes are TRBV28 and TRBJ1-2; possibly TRBD1 for D (5 bases). The TCR comes from a man aged 45-65 years with active COVID-19. DNA for the CDR3: TGTGCCAGCAGTACAACACAGGTTCGGGGCTACACCTTC. Its protein product is CASSTTQVRGYTF.